The source of this T cell receptor (beta chain) is a study of CD8 T cells in Susac syndrome. Study outcomes and limitations: The authors acknowledged that the study's TCR sequencing and HLA analysis involved relatively few individuals.

Blood CD8+ and CD4+ T cells underwent high-throughput TCR beta sequencing. Negative isolation was applied to CD8+ and CD4+ T cells, and FACS enrichment was applied to TEMRA cells. To note about this clonotype: Its antigen is unidentified.

Germline V gene lookup returns CDR1 SQVTM and CDR2 ANQGSEA. CDR3 length equals 18 residues. The V gene lost 2 bases and the J gene lost 0 bases, with 22 bases spanning the gap. Random hexamers served to reverse transcribe roughly 0.5 to 1 ug RNA. TCRdb called the immunoSEQ multiplex PCR reads again in MiXCR, with one record for every CDR3 protein. This table holds about 250,000 distinct CDR3 sequences, 93% found once. This TCR derives from a human donor with multiple sclerosis. V usage is TRBV29-1 and J usage is TRBJ1-1; D gene unclear. Sequenced material: CD4+ T cells from PBMCs. The CDR3 sequence is CSVESPTGGALMNTEAFF. CDR3 in DNA: TGCAGCGTTGAATCCCCGACCGGAGGAGCATTAATGAACACTGAAGCTTTCTTT.